The clone carrying this TCR beta chain was seen a handful of times. Antigen unknown. Trimming shortened V by 3 bases and J by 0 bases, and 10 bases separated the two germline ends. Germline values: CDR1 SGHRS, CDR2 YFSETQ. This CDR3 contains 14 residues. The data derive from a study of beta chain features in type 1 diabetes. In the study overall: Across the samples, some 98,000,000 sorted cells were examined in total. Regarding the study as a whole: Patients' naive, central memory and regulatory TCRB repertoires appeared more alike than those of healthy donors. Type 1 diabetes patients showed a moderate but significant shortening of TCRB CDR3s in all four CD4+ subsets.

Naive, central memory, regulatory and stem cell-like memory cells within the CD4+ compartment were sorted using CD45RO/CCR7/CD25/CD127/CD95/CD27. Of the isolated RNA, all was reverse transcribed, and so the sequenced material was expressed TCRB transcripts. This table comes from immunoSEQ multiplex PCR, and its TCRdb copy is limited to in-frame clones, with some not included. The sample consists of fewer than 650,000 clones, around 15% of them appearing once. This chain links TRBV5-1 with TRBJ2-7, with D perhaps TRBD2 (5 bases). Sequences were obtained from naive CD4+ T cells from blood. This TCR was recovered from a man aged 18 to 30 in good health. The CDR3 is CASSSSGSSYEQYF. The CDR3 nucleotides are TGCGCCAGCAGCTCGTCGGGGAGCTCCTACGAGCAGTACTTC.